This TCR beta chain was captured in a study of tumor-infiltrating lymphocytes in primary liver carcinoma. Overall study context: Stage T1-T3 N0M0 tumors spanned roughly 4.2 to 11 cm. Samples produced roughly 3.65 to 8 million productive TCRbeta reads, comparable across tissue types. Points from the study as a whole: Tumors significantly exceeded blood in top-250-clone fraction (p = 0.039).

There are 14 residues in the CDR3. It was from approximately 20-30 mg of unsorted bulk tissue that RNA and DNA were co-extracted. Notes on this clonotype: The antigen is unknown. Mismatch with germline at one junction end may stem from a read error.

TCR beta cDNA was made from 450 to 600 ng total RNA with a constant-region primer. Three nested multiplex PCR rounds, a slightly modified ARM-PCR method, built the TCR beta libraries. A C-beta reverse primer was combined with TRBV1-TRBV30 forward primers in the first two PCR rounds, and each round had approximately 10 cycles. Each CDR3 protein gets one entry after TCRdb re-called the multiplex PCR reads with MiXCR. The repertoire includes over 100,000 distinct CDR3 sequences, roughly 75% of them detected once, and 7.5% to 10% sits in the top ten. Source material: tumor-adjacent normal liver tissue. The V gene is TRBV12-3 or TRBV12-4, the J gene TRBJ2-7, with 7 bases identical to TRBD2. This clonotype originated in a woman aged 60-75 years with primary liver carcinoma and hepatitis B virus infection. The CDR3 DNA sequence: TGTGCCGGCAGGACACAAGGGGAGGGATGCGAGCAGTACTTC. This gives the protein CAGRTQGEGCEQYF.